This T cell receptor beta chain was retrieved from a study of blood T cells in healthy people across ages. The second PCR ran about 7 to 12 cycles with a sample-barcoded 5' primer and J-beta primers. TCRdb re-derived calls from the 5' RACE reads in MiXCR, one entry per CDR3 protein. The table has about 1,400,000 distinct CDR3 sequences, about 43% seen once. Study conclusions and caveats: More naive CD4+ cells and higher diversity were found in long-lived than in aged donors. Naive T cell percentage showed a strong correlation with TCR beta diversity.

Each sample yielded at least 7 million isolated PBMCs. Extraction yielded at least 5 micrograms of total RNA per sample. About this clonotype: What it binds is not known.

The sequenced sample consisted of blood. The TCR originated in a woman under 30 in good health.

The CDR3 DNA is TGTGCCGCCGGGGAGGGAGATACGCAGTATTTT. This encodes CAAGEGDTQYF. V gene TRBV2 combines with J gene TRBJ2-3; 7 bases agree with TRBD2. V trimming: 11 bases; J trimming: 5 bases; junction bases outside the gene matches: 4. Germline V gives CDR1 SNHLY, CDR2 FYNNEI. The CDR3 sequence is 11 residues long.